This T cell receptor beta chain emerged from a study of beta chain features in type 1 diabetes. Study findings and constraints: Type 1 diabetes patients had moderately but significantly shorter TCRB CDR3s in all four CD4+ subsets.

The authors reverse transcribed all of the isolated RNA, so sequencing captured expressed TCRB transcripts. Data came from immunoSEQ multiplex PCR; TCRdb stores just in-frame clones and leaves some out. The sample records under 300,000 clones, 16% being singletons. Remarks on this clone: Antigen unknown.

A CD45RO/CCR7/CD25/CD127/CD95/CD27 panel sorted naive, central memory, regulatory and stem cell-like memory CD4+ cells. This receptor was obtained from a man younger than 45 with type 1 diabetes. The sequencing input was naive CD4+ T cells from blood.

The CDR3 DNA follows: TGCAGCGTCCGCAGGTCGTTGGCTAGCGGGACTACCGGGGGCGAGCAGTACTTC. Translating gives CSVRRSLASGTTGGEQYF. V gene TRBV29-1 combines with J gene TRBJ2-7; 9 nucleotides agree with TRBD2. Germline values: CDR1 SQVTM, CDR2 ANQGSEA. Trimming took 6 bases from V and 6 from J; bases not matched to a gene: 24. The CDR3 loop spans 18 amino acids.